This TCR beta chain was captured in a study of T cell repertoires in cytomegalovirus infection. Overall study: The authors used CMV epitopes that were HLA-C-restricted (recently identified) and HLA-B-restricted (well studied). CMV infection and matching HLA type were both indicated by public TCR beta signatures. The study's findings and limits: People with CMV and the relevant HLA were identified by cumulative public TCR beta family frequency. The response measured ex vivo was dominated by TCR beta clonotypes (HLA-C-restricted and CMV-specific).

This clonotype has more than one count but fewer than ten. The antigen remains unidentified. TCRdb called the reads again in MiXCR, with one record for every CDR3 protein. The sample lists about 890,000 distinct CDR3 sequences, 30% to 40% occurring once. CDR1 and CDR2 (germline): MNHEY, SVGEGT. The CDR3 contains 15 residues. V lost 1 base, J lost 1 base, and 9 bases lay in between. This TCR came from a human donor in good health (CMV status not recorded). Some clones in this sample may be carry-over from other donors' samples. The chain is built from TRBV6-2 or TRBV6-3 and TRBJ2-3, with D perhaps matching TRBD1 or TRBD2 (5 bases each). Sequenced here: cultured CD8+ T cells from PBMCs, sampled from culture after CMV antigen stimulation. The CDR3 region is CASSYWGTGTDTQYF. In DNA, the CDR3 is TGTGCCAGCAGTTACTGGGGGACGGGCACAGATACGCAGTATTTT.